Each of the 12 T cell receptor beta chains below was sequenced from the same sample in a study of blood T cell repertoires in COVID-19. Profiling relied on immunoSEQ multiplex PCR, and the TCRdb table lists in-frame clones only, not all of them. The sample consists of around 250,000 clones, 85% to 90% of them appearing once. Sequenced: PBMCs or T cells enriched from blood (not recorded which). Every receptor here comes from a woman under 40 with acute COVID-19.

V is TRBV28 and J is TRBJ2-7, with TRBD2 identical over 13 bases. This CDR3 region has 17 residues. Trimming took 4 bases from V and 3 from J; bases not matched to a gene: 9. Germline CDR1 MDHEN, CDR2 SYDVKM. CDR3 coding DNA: TGTGCCAGCAGTTACTCGGGGACTAGCGGGAAAAGCTACGAGCAGTACTTC. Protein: CASSYSGTSGKSYEQYF. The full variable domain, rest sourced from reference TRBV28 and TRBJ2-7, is DVKVTQSSRYLVKRTGEKVFLECVQDMDHENMFWYRQDPGLGLRLIYFSYDVKMKEKGDIPEGYSVSREKKERFSLILESASTNQTSMYLCASSYSGTSGKSYEQYFGPGTRLTVT.

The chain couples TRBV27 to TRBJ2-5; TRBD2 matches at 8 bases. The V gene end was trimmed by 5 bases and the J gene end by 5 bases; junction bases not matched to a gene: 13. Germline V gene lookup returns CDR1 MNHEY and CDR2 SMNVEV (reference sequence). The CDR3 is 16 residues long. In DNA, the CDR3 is TGTGCCAGCAGTCCTACCCAACCGGGAGGGTTTGAGACCCAGTACTTC. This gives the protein CASSPTQPGGFETQYF.

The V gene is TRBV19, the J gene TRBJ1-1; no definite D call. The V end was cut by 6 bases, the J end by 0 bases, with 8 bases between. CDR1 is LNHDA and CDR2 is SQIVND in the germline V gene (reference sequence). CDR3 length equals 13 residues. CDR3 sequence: CASSSSLNTEAFF. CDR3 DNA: TGTGCCAGTAGCTCCTCTTTGAACACTGAAGCTTTCTTT.

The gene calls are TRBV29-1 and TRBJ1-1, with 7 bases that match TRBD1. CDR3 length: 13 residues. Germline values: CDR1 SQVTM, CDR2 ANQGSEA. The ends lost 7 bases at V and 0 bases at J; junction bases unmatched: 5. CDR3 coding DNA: TGCAGCGGGGACAGATTAATGAACACTGAAGCTTTCTTT. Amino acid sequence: CSGDRLMNTEAFF.

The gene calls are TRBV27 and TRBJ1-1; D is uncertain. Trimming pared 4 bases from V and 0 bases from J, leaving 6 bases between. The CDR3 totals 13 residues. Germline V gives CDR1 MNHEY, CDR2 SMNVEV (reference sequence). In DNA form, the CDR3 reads TGTGCCAGCAGTTATAGATTGAACACTGAAGCTTTCTTT. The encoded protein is CASSYRLNTEAFF.

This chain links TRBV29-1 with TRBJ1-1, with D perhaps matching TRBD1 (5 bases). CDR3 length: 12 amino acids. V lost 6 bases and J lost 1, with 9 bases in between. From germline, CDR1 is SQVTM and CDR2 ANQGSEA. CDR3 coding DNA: TGCAGCGTAGAGGACAAGAACACTGAAGCTTTCTTT. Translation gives CSVEDKNTEAFF. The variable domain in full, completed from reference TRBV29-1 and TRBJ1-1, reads SAVISQKPSRDICQRGTSLTIQCQVDSQVTMMFWYRQQPGQSLTLIATANQGSEATYESGFVIDKFPISRPNLTFSTLTVSNMSPEDSSIYLCSVEDKNTEAFFGQGTRLTVV.

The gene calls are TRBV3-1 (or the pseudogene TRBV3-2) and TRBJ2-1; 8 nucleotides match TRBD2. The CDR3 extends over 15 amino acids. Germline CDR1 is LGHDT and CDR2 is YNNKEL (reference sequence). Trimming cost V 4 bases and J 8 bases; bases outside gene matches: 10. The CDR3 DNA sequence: TGTGCCAGCAGCCTAAAGGGGACTAGTAGCCATGAGCAGTTCTTC. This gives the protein CASSLKGTSSHEQFF.

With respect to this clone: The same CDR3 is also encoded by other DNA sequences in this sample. CDR3 amino acids: CASSFSGNQPQHF. The DNA of the CDR3 is TGTGCCAGCAGTTTCTCAGGCAATCAGCCCCAGCATTTT. The chain employs TRBV27 and TRBJ1-5, with no clear D. CDR3 length equals 13 residues. Germline CDR1 and CDR2: MNHEY and SMNVEV (reference sequence). Trimming removed 3 bases at V and 2 bases at J, with 5 bases between.

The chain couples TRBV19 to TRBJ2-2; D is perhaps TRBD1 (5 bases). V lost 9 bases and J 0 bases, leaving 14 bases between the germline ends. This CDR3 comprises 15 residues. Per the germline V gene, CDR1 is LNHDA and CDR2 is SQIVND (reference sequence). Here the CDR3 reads CARVRWTPNTGELFF. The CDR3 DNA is TGTGCCAGGGTCCGGTGGACACCGAACACCGGGGAGCTGTTTTTT.

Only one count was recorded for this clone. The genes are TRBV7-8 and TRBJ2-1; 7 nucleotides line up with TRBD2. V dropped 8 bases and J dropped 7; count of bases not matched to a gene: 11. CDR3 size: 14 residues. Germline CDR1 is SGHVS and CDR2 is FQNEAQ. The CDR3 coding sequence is TGTGCCAGCCCGGGCGGGAGAGGGTGGAATGAGCAGTTCTTC. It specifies CASPGGRGWNEQFF.

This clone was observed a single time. The CDR3 DNA is TGTGCCAGCAGTTCGGACAGGACGAACACTGAAGCTTTCTTT. It translates to CASSSDRTNTEAFF. The rearrangement links TRBV28 to TRBJ1-1; 7 bases are shared with TRBD1. CDR1 MDHEN and CDR2 SYDVKM come from the germline V gene. V lost 4 bases, J lost 1 base, and 3 bases stayed unmatched. The CDR3 length is 14 residues.

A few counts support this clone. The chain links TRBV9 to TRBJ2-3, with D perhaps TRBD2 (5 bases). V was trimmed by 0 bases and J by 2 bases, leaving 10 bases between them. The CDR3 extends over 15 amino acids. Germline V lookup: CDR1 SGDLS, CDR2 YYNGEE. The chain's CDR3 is CASSVESGHTDTQYF. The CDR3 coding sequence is TGTGCCAGCAGCGTAGAGAGCGGCCACACAGATACGCAGTATTTT.